This TCR beta chain was retrieved from a study of PD-1 blockade in classical Hodgkin lymphoma. Overall study: Administration of nivolumab to patients was at 3 mg/kg intravenously every 2 weeks.

All the patients suffered relapse after autologous stem cell transplantation, and brentuximab vedotin exposure differed. The CDR3 spans 14 residues. Germline assignment: CDR1 GTSNPN and CDR2 SVGIG (reference sequence). The V and J ends lost 5 bases and 0 bases respectively, with 11 bases between them. Study outcomes and limitations: At baseline, newly diagnosed patients reportedly showed less TCR diversity than healthy donors. Baseline diversity in complete responders resembled that of newly diagnosed patients. While CD8+ TCR diversity did not rise significantly by C4D1, CD4+ TCR diversity did.

As concerns this clone: Its antigen is unidentified.

Some clones are missing from TCRdb's copy, which holds only in-frame ones; the method was immunoSEQ multiplex PCR. The sample has almost 100,000 clones; 80% to 95% are singletons. The TCR comes from a human donor with classical Hodgkin lymphoma. The sample in question was peripheral blood mononuclear cells (PBMCs), obtained at baseline. The chain carries TRBV30 and TRBJ1-3; possible D gene TRBD1, 6 bases. Here the CDR3 reads CAWQTGYSGNTIYF. The CDR3 nucleotides are TGTGCCTGGCAGACAGGATACTCTGGAAACACCATATATTTT.